Listed here are 10 T cell receptor beta chains from one sample, sequenced in a study of shared clonotypes between healthy human individuals. The assay was immunoSEQ multiplex PCR, and TCRdb's table has in-frame clones only and misses some. The repertoire holds over a million clones, 78% seen once, with roughly 0.57% in the top ten. What was sequenced was memory CD4+ T cells from PBMCs. Noted subset: CD45RA-negative fraction. Every receptor here comes from a man aged 18 to 29 in good health. Some clones in this sample may be carry-over from other donors' samples.

The chain is built from TRBV6-5 and TRBJ1-4, with D unresolved. Germline CDR1 MNHEY, CDR2 SVGAGI. This CDR3 is built from 14 residues. Trimming left V 0 bases short and J 6 bases short, with 8 bases between. The CDR3 spells CASSYSGRDEKLFF. The CDR3 region has the DNA TGTGCCAGCAGTTACTCTGGGCGGGATGAAAAACTGTTTTTT.

Regarding this clone: The sample carries other DNA sequences with the same CDR3. The V call is TRBV30, the J call TRBJ1-6, with D tentatively TRBD1 (5 bases). Germline CDR1 GTSNPN, CDR2 SVGIG (reference sequence). The CDR3 totals 13 residues. Between the trimmed V and J ends, which lost 4 bases and 4 bases, there was a span of 8 bases. The DNA for the CDR3 is TGTGCCTGGACCCAGGGTTATAATTCACCCCTCCACTTT. As protein: CAWTQGYNSPLHF.

This clone appeared many times. The V call is TRBV9, the J call TRBJ2-2; D unclear. The germline gives CDR1 SGDLS, CDR2 YYNGEE. This CDR3 comprises 17 residues. The ends were cut back, 3 bases at V and 0 bases at J, with 15 bases in the middle. CDR3 loop: CASSASGRHSNTGELFF. The CDR3 DNA reads TGTGCCAGCAGCGCCTCGGGCAGACATTCGAACACCGGGGAGCTGTTTTTT.

The DNA of the CDR3 is TGTGCCAGCTGGGGGGCAGGGTCTGGTGGTGAGCAGTTCTTC. Encoded protein: CASWGAGSGGEQFF. The chain is built from TRBV27 and TRBJ2-1; D is tentatively TRBD1 or TRBD2 (6 bases each). Trimming pared 8 bases from V and 9 bases from J, leaving 20 bases between. The CDR3 loop spans 14 amino acids. CDR1 is MNHEY and CDR2 is SMNVEV in the germline V gene (reference sequence).

CDR3 loop: CASSDVAAETQYF. CDR3 bases: TGTGCCAGCAGTGATGTAGCGGCAGAGACCCAGTACTTC. The chain is built from TRBV2 and TRBJ2-5, with D perhaps TRBD2 (6 bases). This CDR3 comprises 13 residues. V dropped 3 bases and J dropped 4 bases, with 9 bases sitting between them. Germline loops: CDR1 SNHLY, CDR2 FYNNEI. Full variable domain (remainder filled in from reference TRBV2 and TRBJ2-5): EPEVTQTPSHQVTQMGQEVILRCVPISNHLYFYWYRQILGQKVEFLVSFYNNEISEKSEIFDDQFSVERPDGSNFTLKIRSTKLEDSAMYFCASSDVAAETQYFGPGTRLLVL.

The chain combines TRBV5-4 with TRBJ1-1; D remains ambiguous. The V gene lost 4 bases and the J gene lost 5 bases, with 9 bases spanning the gap. Germline V gives CDR1 SGHNT, CDR2 YYREEE (reference sequence). This CDR3 contains 12 residues. The DNA for the CDR3 is TGTGCCAGCAGCCCGGGGTTTACTGAAGCTTTCTTT. Its protein product is CASSPGFTEAFF.

About this clone: A read error may be the cause here, since a much bigger clone is one base away. The chain is built from TRBV2 and TRBJ1-5; possible D gene TRBD1, 6 bases. The germline V gene encodes CDR1 SNHLY and CDR2 FYNNEI. This CDR3 contains 13 residues. Deletions cut 7 bases from V and 1 base from J, with 8 bases between. CDR3 in amino acids: CASNRESNQPQHF. The CDR3, as DNA: TGTGCCAGCAACAGGGAGAGCAATCAGCCCCAGCATTTT.

The chain combines TRBV2 with TRBJ2-5; 10 nucleotides agree with TRBD2. V dropped 7 bases and J dropped 4; count of bases not matched to a gene: 6. The CDR3 length is 14 residues. Germline V gene sequence: CDR1 SNHLY, CDR2 FYNNEI. In DNA, the CDR3 is TGTGCCAGCACCGAGCGGGAGGGCCGAGAGACCCAGTACTTC. Encoded protein: CASTEREGRETQYF.

The chain couples TRBV2 to TRBJ1-4; TRBD1 matches 7 bases. There are 15 residues in the CDR3. Germline CDR1 is SNHLY and CDR2 is FYNNEI. Trimming at V came to 6 bases and at J to 5 bases, leaving 9 bases not matched to a gene. The CDR3 DNA follows: TGTGCCAGCAGGATAGGGGGGACAGCAAATGAAAAACTGTTTTTT. This codes for CASRIGGTANEKLFF.

Points on this clone: At the DNA level, this CDR3 is encoded by other sequences in the same sample as well. The chain links TRBV28 to TRBJ1-2; no clear D. V was shortened by 2 bases and J by 5 bases, with 6 bases between the two germline ends. Germline V lookup: CDR1 MDHEN, CDR2 SYDVKM. The CDR3 has 12 residues. The CDR3 sequence: CASSLARYGYTF. The CDR3 DNA is TGTGCCAGCAGTTTAGCGCGGTATGGCTACACCTTC.